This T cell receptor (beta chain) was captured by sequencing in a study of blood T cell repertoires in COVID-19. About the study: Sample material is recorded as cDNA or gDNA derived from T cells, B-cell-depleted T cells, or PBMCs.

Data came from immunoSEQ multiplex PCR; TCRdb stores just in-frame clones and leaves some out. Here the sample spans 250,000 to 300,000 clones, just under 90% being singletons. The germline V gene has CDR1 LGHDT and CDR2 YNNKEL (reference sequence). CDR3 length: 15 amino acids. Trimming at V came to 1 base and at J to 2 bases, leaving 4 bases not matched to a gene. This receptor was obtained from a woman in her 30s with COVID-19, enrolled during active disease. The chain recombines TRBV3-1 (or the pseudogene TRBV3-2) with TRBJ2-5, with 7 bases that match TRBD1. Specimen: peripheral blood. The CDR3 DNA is TGTGCCAGCAGCCAAGGAGGGACAGTACAAGAGACCCAGTACTTC. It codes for CASSQGGTVQETQYF.